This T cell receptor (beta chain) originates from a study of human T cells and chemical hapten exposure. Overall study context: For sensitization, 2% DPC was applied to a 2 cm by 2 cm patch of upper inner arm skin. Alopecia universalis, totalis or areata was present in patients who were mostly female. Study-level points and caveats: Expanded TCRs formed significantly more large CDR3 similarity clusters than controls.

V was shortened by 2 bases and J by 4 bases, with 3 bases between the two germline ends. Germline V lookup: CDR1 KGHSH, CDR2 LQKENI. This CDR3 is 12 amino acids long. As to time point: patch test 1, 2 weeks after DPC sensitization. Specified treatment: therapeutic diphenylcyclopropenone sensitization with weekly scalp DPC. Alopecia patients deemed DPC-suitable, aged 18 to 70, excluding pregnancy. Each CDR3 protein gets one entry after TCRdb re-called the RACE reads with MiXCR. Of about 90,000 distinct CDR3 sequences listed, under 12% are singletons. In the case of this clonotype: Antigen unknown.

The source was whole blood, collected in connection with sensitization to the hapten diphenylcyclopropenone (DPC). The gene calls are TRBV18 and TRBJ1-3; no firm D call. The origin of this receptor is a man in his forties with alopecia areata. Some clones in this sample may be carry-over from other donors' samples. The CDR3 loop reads CASSPKGNTIYF. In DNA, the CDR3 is TGTGCCAGCTCACCAAAGGGAAACACCATATATTTT. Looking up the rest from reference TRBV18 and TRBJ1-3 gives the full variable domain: NAGVMQNPRHLVRRRGQEARLRCSPMKGHSHVYWYRQLPEEGLKFMVYLQKENIIDESGMPKERFSAEFPKEGPSILRIQQVVRGDSAAYFCASSPKGNTIYFGEGSWLTVV.